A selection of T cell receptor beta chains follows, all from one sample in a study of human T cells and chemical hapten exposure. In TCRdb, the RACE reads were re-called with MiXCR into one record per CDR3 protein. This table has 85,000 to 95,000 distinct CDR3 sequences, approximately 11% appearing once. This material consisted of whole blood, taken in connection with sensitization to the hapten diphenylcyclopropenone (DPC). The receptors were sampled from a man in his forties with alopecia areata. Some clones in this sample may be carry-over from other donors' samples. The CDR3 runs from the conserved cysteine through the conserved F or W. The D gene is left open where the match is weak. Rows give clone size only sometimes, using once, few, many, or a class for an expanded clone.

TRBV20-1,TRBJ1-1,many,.,TGCAGTGCTACCCCGGAGGGGGGCTGGAGCGCTTTCTTT,CSATPEGGWSAFF
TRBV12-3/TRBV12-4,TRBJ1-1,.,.,TGTGCCAGCAGTTTAGCGGGGATTGGGGGGACTGAAGCTTTCTTT,CASSLAGIGGTEAFF
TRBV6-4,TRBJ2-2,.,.,TGTGCCAGCAGTGACTCGAGTAGGGCCACCGGGGAGCTGTTTTTT,CASSDSSRATGELFF
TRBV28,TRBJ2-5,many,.,TGTGCCAGCAGCCTGGGGAGGGGGCGCCCCGAGACCCAGTACTTC,CASSLGRGRPETQYF
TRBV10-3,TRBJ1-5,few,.,TGTGCCATCAGTGAGCTCTCTGGCAGCAATCAGCCCCAGCATTTT,CAISELSGSNQPQHF
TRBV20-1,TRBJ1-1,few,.,TGCAGTGCTAGAGGGGGCGCAGTGAACACTGAAGCTTTCTTT,CSARGGAVNTEAFF
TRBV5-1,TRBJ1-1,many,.,TGCGCCAGCAGCTTCAATAGGGGATCGAATAATATCATGAACACTGAAGCTTTCTTT,CASSFNRGSNNIMNTEAFF
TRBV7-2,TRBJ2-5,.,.,TGTGCCAGCAGCTTAGGTGGTGACGCCGGAGAGACCCAGTACTTC,CASSLGGDAGETQYF
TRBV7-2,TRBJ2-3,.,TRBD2,TGTGCCAGCAGCTTCCCGAAGACTAGCGGGAGGGCCGAGCGACCAGATACGCAGTATTTT,CASSFPKTSGRAERPDTQYF
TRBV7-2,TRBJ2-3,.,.,TGTGCCAGCAGCCCGGACAGATCTAGCACAGATACGCAGTATTTT,CASSPDRSSTDTQYF
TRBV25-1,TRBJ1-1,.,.,TGTGCCAGCAGTGAATACGCCACTGAAGCTTTCTTT,CASSEYATEAFF
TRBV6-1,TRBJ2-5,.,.,TGTGCCAGCAGTGATCCCTTCGAGATAAAGACCCAGTACTTC,CASSDPFEIKTQYF
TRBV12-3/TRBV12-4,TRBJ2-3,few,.,TGTGCCAGCAGTATCGCCTCGGGCCTACCTCCCACAGATACGCAGTATTTT,CASSIASGLPPTDTQYF
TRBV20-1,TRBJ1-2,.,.,TGCAGTGCTAGCAGGGGTAACTATGGCTACACCTTC,CSASRGNYGYTF
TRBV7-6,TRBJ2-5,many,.,TGTGCCAGCAGCGCTGATGGGATGGAACAAGAGACCCAGTACTTC,CASSADGMEQETQYF
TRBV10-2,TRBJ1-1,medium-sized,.,TGCGCCAGCAGTGAGTCGAGGGTGAACACTGAAGCTTTCTTT,CASSESRVNTEAFF
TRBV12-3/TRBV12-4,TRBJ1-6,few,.,TGTGCCAGCACCGCAGGGGCCTCCAATTCACCCCTCCACTTT,CASTAGASNSPLHF
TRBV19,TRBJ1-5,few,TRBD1,TGTGCCAGTACCGCAAGGGACAGCAGATATAGCAATCAGCCCCAGCATTTT,CASTARDSRYSNQPQHF
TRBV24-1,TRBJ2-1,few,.,TGTGCCACCAGTGATCCCGCAGGGGTGGGTGAGCAGTTCTTC,CATSDPAGVGEQFF
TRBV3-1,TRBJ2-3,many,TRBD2,TGTGCCAGCAGCCTGACTAGCGCCGACTCAGATACGCAGTATTTT,CASSLTSADSDTQYF
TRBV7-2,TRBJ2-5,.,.,TGTGCCAGCAGCTCTGGGGGACCCAAAGAGACCCAGTACTTC,CASSSGGPKETQYF
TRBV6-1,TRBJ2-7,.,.,TGTGCCAGCAGTGAAGCCGCAGGGGCAGGTCTCGAGCAGTACTTC,CASSEAAGAGLEQYF
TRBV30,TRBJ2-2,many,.,TGTGCCTGGAGCGGCTCCAACGACGGGGAGCTGTTTTTT,CAWSGSNDGELFF
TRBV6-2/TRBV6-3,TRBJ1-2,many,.,TGTGCCAGCCGCCCGCAAGCCAGGGGCTTTGGCTACACCTTC,CASRPQARGFGYTF
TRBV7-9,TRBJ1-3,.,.,TGTGCCAGCAGCTCCCGGGCCTTCTCTGGAAACACCATATATTTT,CASSSRAFSGNTIYF
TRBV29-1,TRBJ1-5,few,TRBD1,TGCAGCGTCGGGGGAGGGACAGGGGGAAGCAATCAGCCCCAGCATTTT,CSVGGGTGGSNQPQHF
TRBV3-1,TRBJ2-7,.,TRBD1,TGTGCCAGCAGCCAAGATCCGGCCAGGGGGCGATACTTC,CASSQDPARGRYF
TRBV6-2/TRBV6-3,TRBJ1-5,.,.,TGTGCCAGCAGTGGAGCCCCTGGCAATCAGCCCCAGCATTTT,CASSGAPGNQPQHF
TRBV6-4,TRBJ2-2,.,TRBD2,TGTGCCAGCAGTCGCATAGCGGGAGGGTCCGTCGGGGAGCTGTTTTTT,CASSRIAGGSVGELFF
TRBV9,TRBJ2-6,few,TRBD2,TGTGCCAGCAGCCCCGGACTAGCGGGAAAGTCCGGGGCCAACGTCCTGACTTTC,CASSPGLAGKSGANVLTF
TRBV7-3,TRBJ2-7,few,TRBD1,TGTGCCAGCAGCCGCGACAGGGGGCCCTACGAGCAGTACTTC,CASSRDRGPYEQYF
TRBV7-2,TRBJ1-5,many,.,TGTGCCAGCAGCTTAGTGGGGGGCCTTGATCAGCCCCAGCATTTT,CASSLVGGLDQPQHF
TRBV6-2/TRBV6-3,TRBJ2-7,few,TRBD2,TGTGCCAGCAATACACCGGGACTAGCCTACGAGCAGTACTTC,CASNTPGLAYEQYF
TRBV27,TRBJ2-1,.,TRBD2,TGTGCCAGCAGTATCCAATCCTCAGCGGGACTATCCTACAATGAGCAGTTCTTC,CASSIQSSAGLSYNEQFF
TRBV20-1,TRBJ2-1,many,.,TGCAGTGCTAGAAAGTTGGACACGCAGTTCTTC,CSARKLDTQFF
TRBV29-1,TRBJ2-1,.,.,TGCAGCGCCCCCACTCCTCAAACAGGTACGGATGAGCAGTTCTTC,CSAPTPQTGTDEQFF